A single sample gave rise to the 8 T cell receptor beta chains below, sequenced in a study of STAT5B mutations in CD4+ large granular lymphocyte leukemia (dated by TCRdb to between 2021 and 2024). Libraries came from the immunoSEQ multiplex PCR assay. TCRdb provides this immuneACCESS table in a form limited to in-frame rearrangements. Some clones are lacking; in checked studies, under half of them reflect an unresolved V gene, and why the rest are absent is not known. The sample includes around 33,000 clones, with 65% to 85% observed a single time. The ten most abundant clones make up 2.1% of the sample. The sample taken for sequencing was CD4+ T cells from blood buffy coats. Every receptor here comes from a human donor in good health.

This chain connects TRBV7-2 to TRBJ2-3; tentatively, D is TRBD2 (5 bases). The V gene lost 1 base and the J gene lost 1 base, with 12 bases spanning the gap. CDR3 length: 16 amino acids. Per germline, CDR1 SGHTA and CDR2 FQGNSA. CDR3 coding DNA: TGTGCCAGCAGCTTAGGGATTAGCGTCCGCACAGATACGCAGTATTTT. Residues: CASSLGISVRTDTQYF.

The rearrangement links TRBV30 to TRBJ1-2; the D is unclear. Trimming removed 1 base at V and 3 bases at J, with 0 bases between. Germline V gene sequence: CDR1 GTSNPN, CDR2 SVGIG (reference sequence). This CDR3 spans 10 amino acids. The CDR3 is CAWSDYGYTF. The CDR3 DNA is TGTGCCTGGAGTGACTATGGCTACACCTTC.

This chain uses TRBV5-6 with TRBJ2-3, with 7 bases fitting TRBD2. The CDR3 is 16 amino acids. V lost 4 bases, J lost 0 bases, and 8 bases stayed unmatched. Per germline, CDR1 SGHDT and CDR2 YYEEEE. CDR3 residues: CASSHPGLRSTDTQYF. The CDR3 coding sequence is TGTGCCAGCAGCCATCCGGGACTAAGGAGCACAGATACGCAGTATTTT.

This chain connects TRBV5-1 to TRBJ2-3, with D perhaps matching TRBD2 (6 bases). V dropped 0 bases and J dropped 2 bases, with 10 bases sitting between them. The germline gives CDR1 SGHRS, CDR2 YFSETQ. The CDR3 covers 15 residues. The CDR3 reads CASSLATSSTDTQYF. CDR3 DNA: TGCGCCAGCAGCTTGGCGACTAGTTCCACAGATACGCAGTATTTT.

The J gene is TRBJ2-1, the V gene TRBV29-1; no firm D call. V was clipped by 3 bases and J by 8 bases, with 5 bases between them. The CDR3 sequence is 10 residues long. Germline CDR1 and CDR2: SQVTM and ANQGSEA. For the CDR3, the DNA is TGCAGCGTTGAGGGATATGAGCAGTTCTTC. It encodes CSVEGYEQFF.

The J gene is TRBJ2-2, the V gene TRBV11-3; possibly TRBD2 for D (6 bases). CDR3 length: 16 residues. V lost 4 bases and J lost 1, with 13 bases in between. Germline V gives CDR1 SGHNT, CDR2 YENEEA. CDR3 bases: TGTGCCAGCAGCTCTCGGGGGACTCTGAACACCGGGGAGCTGTTTTTT. Translated, it gives CASSSRGTLNTGELFF.

This clone was found once. The J gene is TRBJ2-2, the V gene TRBV2; TRBD1 agrees at 9 bases. V trimming: 8 bases; J trimming: 5 bases; junction bases outside the gene matches: 9. CDR1 is SNHLY, CDR2 FYNNEI, per germline. The CDR3 totals 15 residues. CDR3 DNA sequence: TGTGCCAGCTTCCCCGGGACAGGGAGGACCGGGGAGCTGTTTTTT. As protein: CASFPGTGRTGELFF.

The J gene is TRBJ1-5, the V gene TRBV6-1; D unresolved. There are 11 residues in the CDR3. V was clipped by 3 bases and J by 5 bases, with 2 bases between them. Germline V gene data show CDR1 as MNHNS and CDR2 as SASEGT. The CDR3 protein is CASSDYQPQHF. CDR3 nucleotide sequence: TGTGCCAGCAGTGATTATCAGCCCCAGCATTTT.